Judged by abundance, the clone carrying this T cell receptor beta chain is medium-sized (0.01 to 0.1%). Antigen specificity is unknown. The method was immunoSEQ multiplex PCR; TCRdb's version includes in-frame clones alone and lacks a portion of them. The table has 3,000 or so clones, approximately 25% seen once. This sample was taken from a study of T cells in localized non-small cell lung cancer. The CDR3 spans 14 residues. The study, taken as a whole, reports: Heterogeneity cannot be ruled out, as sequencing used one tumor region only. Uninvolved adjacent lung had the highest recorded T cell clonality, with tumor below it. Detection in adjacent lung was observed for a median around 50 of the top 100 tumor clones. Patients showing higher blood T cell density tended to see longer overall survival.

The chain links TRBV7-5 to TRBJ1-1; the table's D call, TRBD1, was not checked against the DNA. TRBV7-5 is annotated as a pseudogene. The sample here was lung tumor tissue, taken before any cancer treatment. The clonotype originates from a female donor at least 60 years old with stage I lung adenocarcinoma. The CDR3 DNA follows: TGTGCCAGCAGCTGGGGCCAGGGGGACACTGAAGCTTTCTTT. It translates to CASSWGQGDTEAFF.